This T cell receptor beta chain was recorded in a study of OX40 agonist ivuxolimab in advanced cancers. About the research overall: Subjects had a mean age of around 60 years, with a range of 23 to 79; more than 75% were male. Study results and limitations: Fewer expanded clones were found on average in CD4+ than in CD8+ T cells. Antigen specificity of clonally expanded peripheral T cells was not established.

Blood got drawn at baseline, again on cycle 4 day 1, and then on cycle 7 day 1. Note on this clone: The antigen remains unidentified.

V dropped 1 base and J dropped 2 bases, with 12 bases sitting between them. The CDR3 totals 16 residues. The V gene's germline CDR1 is LNHDA and CDR2 SQIVND (reference sequence). Assay: immunoSEQ multiplex PCR; the TCRdb copy retains only in-frame clones and omits some. The repertoire has 75,000 to 95,000 clones, roughly 87% of them found once; the top ten carry around 3.2%. The sequence came from an adult with an advanced solid tumor such as melanoma, head and neck, liver or kidney cancer. The rearrangement uses TRBV19 and TRBJ2-1; weak D call: TRBD2 (5 bases). Sequenced material: CD4+ or CD8+ T cells sorted from blood, taken in a trial of the OX40 agonist ivuxolimab. Written as DNA, the CDR3 is TGTGCCAGTAGTATAGTCCGGGGTGGCACCTACAATGAGCAGTTCTTC. This gives the protein CASSIVRGGTYNEQFF.